This TCR beta chain comes out of a study of T cell changes during pregnancy in multiple sclerosis. Sequencing was performed with immunoSEQ multiplex PCR; in TCRdb, only in-frame clones are kept and a portion is missing. The sample holds around 100,000 clones, roughly 93% seen once. Trimming took 6 bases from V and 2 from J, leaving 18 bases between them. Looked up from germline, CDR1 is MNHEY and CDR2 is SMNVEV (reference sequence). The CDR3 loop spans 16 amino acids. The rearrangement uses TRBV27 and TRBJ2-3; a weak D match, TRBD1 (6 bases). The sample in question was peripheral blood, obtained after pregnancy. The TCR was taken from a female donor with multiple sclerosis, enrolled in a pregnancy study. The CDR3 DNA is TGTGCCAGCAGCCCGGATGTGGGGGCTTTCACAGATACGCAGTATTTT. Protein: CASSPDVGAFTDTQYF.